This T cell receptor (beta chain) was retrieved from a study of control samples from healthy donors and cancer patients. Per germline, CDR1 SGHTA and CDR2 FQGNSA. CDR3 size: 14 residues. The V gene lost 1 base and the J gene lost 4 bases, with 11 bases spanning the gap. Only in-frame clones appear in the TCRdb table, and some are missing; sequencing was by immunoSEQ multiplex PCR. Of 150,000 to 200,000 clones listed, under 95% are singletons. The sequence was obtained from a woman younger than 35 in good health. The sequenced material came from blood. This chain links TRBV7-2 with TRBJ2-7; D is ambiguous. Here the CDR3 reads CASSLGGGVYEQYF. CDR3 sequence (DNA): TGTGCCAGCAGCTTAGGAGGCGGAGTTTACGAGCAGTACTTC.